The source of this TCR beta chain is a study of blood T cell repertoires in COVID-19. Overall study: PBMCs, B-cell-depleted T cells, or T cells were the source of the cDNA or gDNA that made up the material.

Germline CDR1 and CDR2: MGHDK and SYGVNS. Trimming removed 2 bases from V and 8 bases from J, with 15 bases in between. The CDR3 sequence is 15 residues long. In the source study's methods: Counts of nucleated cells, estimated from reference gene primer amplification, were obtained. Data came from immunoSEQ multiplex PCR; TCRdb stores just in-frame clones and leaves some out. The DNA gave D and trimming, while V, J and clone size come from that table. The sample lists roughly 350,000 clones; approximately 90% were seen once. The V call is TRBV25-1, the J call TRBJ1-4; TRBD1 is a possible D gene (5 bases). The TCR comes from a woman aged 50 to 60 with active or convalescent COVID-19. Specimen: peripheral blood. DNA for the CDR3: TGTGCCAGCAGTGAACCGGGCAGGGTGGGAGAAAAACTGTTTTTT. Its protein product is CASSEPGRVGEKLFF.